This is a list of T cell receptor beta chains from one sample in a study of technical replicates of blood from a handful of donors. Here immunoSEQ multiplex PCR was the method, and the copy in TCRdb shows in-frame clones only, minus some. The sample lists around 80,000 clones, 90% to 97% occurring once. Sequencing was carried out using T cells isolated from PBMCs. The receptor set was obtained from a human donor in good health. CDR3s include the opening cysteine and the closing phenylalanine or tryptophan. A D gene is named only where the DNA matches it firmly. Part of the rows lack a size; the others show once, few, many or a class for expanded clones.

d_gene	v_gene	j_gene	abundance	CDR3nt	CDR3aa
.	TRBV7-2	TRBJ2-1	.	TGTGCCAGCAGCTTTAGAAATGAGCAGTTCTTC	CASSFRNEQFF
TRBD2	TRBV7-6	TRBJ2-2	.	TGTGCCAGCAGCTTTCCGGGAGGGCACGCCGGGGAGCTGTTTTTT	CASSFPGGHAGELFF
.	TRBV5-1	TRBJ2-7	.	TGCGCCAGCAGCCCAACAGGATCCTCCTACGAGCAGTACTTC	CASSPTGSSYEQYF
.	TRBV18	TRBJ1-5	.	TGTGCCAGCTCACTGTCTCTCGGGGTGACGAATCAGCCCCAGCATTTT	CASSLSLGVTNQPQHF
.	TRBV5-1	TRBJ2-1	.	TGCGCCAGCAGACCCCGAGAAAAATACAATGAGCAGTTCTTC	CASRPREKYNEQFF
TRBD2	TRBV18	TRBJ2-7	.	TGTGCCAGCGATAGGAGACCGAGACTAGCGGGAGTCGAGCAGTACTTC	CASDRRPRLAGVEQYF
.	TRBV7-2	TRBJ2-7	.	TGTGCCAGCAGCCTGACAGATCACTACGAGCAGTACTTC	CASSLTDHYEQYF
TRBD1	TRBV27	TRBJ1-2	.	TGTGCCTACGAGGGGACAGGGGGCCGTGGCTACACCTTC	CAYEGTGGRGYTF
TRBD1	TRBV10-3	TRBJ1-5	.	TGTGCCATCAGTGATACAGGGGCCGGCAATCAGCCCCAGCATTTT	CAISDTGAGNQPQHF
.	TRBV5-1	TRBJ2-1	.	TGCGCCAGCAGCTTGACAGGGATCAATGAGCAGTTCTTC	CASSLTGINEQFF
.	TRBV6-1	TRBJ1-2	once	TGTGCCAGCAGTGAAGCCCTCGATGGCTACACCTTC	CASSEALDGYTF
TRBD2	TRBV27	TRBJ2-1	.	TGTGCCAGCAGTTTATCGTGGGAGGGGTACAATGAGCAGTTCTTC	CASSLSWEGYNEQFF
TRBD2	TRBV19	TRBJ2-7	.	TGTGCCAGTAGGATGACCGGGACTAGCGGGGGCTACGAGCAGTACTTC	CASRMTGTSGGYEQYF
TRBD2	TRBV5-1	TRBJ2-1	.	TGCGCCAGCAGCATTCCACTAGCGGACTACAATGAGCAGTTCTTC	CASSIPLADYNEQFF
TRBD2	TRBV5-1	TRBJ2-2	.	TGCGCCAGCAGCTTGACACTAGCGCCTTCTTTAAGCACCGGGGAGCTGTTTTTT	CASSLTLAPSLSTGELFF
.	TRBV6-1	TRBJ1-2	.	TGTGCCAGCAGTGAAGTTGGGGGCGGCTACACCTTC	CASSEVGGGYTF
TRBD2	TRBV5-4	TRBJ2-1	.	TGTGCCAGCAGTCGACGGGAGGCCCCCTACAATGAGCAGTTCTTC	CASSRREAPYNEQFF
.	TRBV19	TRBJ2-7	.	TGTGCCAGTAGTTTCTCAGACAGCTCCTACGAGCAGTACTTC	CASSFSDSSYEQYF
TRBD1	TRBV5-1	TRBJ1-1	.	TGCGCCAGCAGCCCGAGGACAGGGCGCCAACTGAACACTGAAGCTTTCTTT	CASSPRTGRQLNTEAFF
.	TRBV7-6	TRBJ1-4	.	TGTGCCAGCAGCTTAGGTTTTGGCGGGGCTAATGAAAAACTGTTTTTT	CASSLGFGGANEKLFF
TRBD1	TRBV4-1	TRBJ1-1	.	TGCGCCAGCAGCCAAGATTTACAGGGGGCCACTGAAGCTTTCTTT	CASSQDLQGATEAFF
.	TRBV5-4	TRBJ2-7	.	TGTGCCAGCACTCTTACGGGGTCCAACGAGCAGTACTTC	CASTLTGSNEQYF
.	TRBV4-3	TRBJ2-3	.	TGCGCCAGCAGCCAAGATCCCTTTAGCGGTTCTAGCACAGATACGCAGTATTTT	CASSQDPFSGSSTDTQYF
.	TRBV6-1	TRBJ1-1	.	TGTGCCAGCAGTGAAGCTGAGGTACTTGATTGGGACACTGAAGCTTTCTTT	CASSEAEVLDWDTEAFF
TRBD1	TRBV7-2	TRBJ1-2	.	TGTGCCAGCAGCTCGTGGGGGGGACAGGGGCGGGATGGCTACACCTTC	CASSSWGGQGRDGYTF
TRBD1	TRBV15	TRBJ1-1	.	TGTGCCACCAGCAGAGGAATAGGGGGCCCGACTGAAGCTTTCTTT	CATSRGIGGPTEAFF
TRBD2	TRBV19	TRBJ2-1	.	TGTGCCAGTAATAAGCGGGAGGGCCTAGAAAATGAGCAGTTCTTC	CASNKREGLENEQFF
TRBD2	TRBV5-6	TRBJ2-4	.	TGTGCCAGCAGCTTGGAGCGGGAGGGGTCTTGGAACATTCAGTACTTC	CASSLEREGSWNIQYF
.	TRBV30	TRBJ2-7	once	TGTGCCTGGAGATTGGGGCAGAAGTCCTACGAGCAGTACTTC	CAWRLGQKSYEQYF
.	TRBV15	TRBJ1-5	.	TGTGCCACCAGCAGTCGGAGGGAAGGGAATCAGCCCCAGCATTTT	CATSSRREGNQPQHF
TRBD2	TRBV6-1	TRBJ2-3	.	TGTGCCAGCAGACTAACTAGCGGACCCACAGATACGCAGTATTTT	CASRLTSGPTDTQYF
.	TRBV27	TRBJ1-5	.	TGTGCCAGTCGGTTGGGGGGGGCCAATCAGCCCCAGCATTTT	CASRLGGANQPQHF
.	TRBV11-3	TRBJ1-4	.	TGTGCCAGCAAACAGGGACCAACTAATGAAAAACTGTTTTTT	CASKQGPTNEKLFF
TRBD2	TRBV5-6	TRBJ2-1	.	TGTGCCAGCAGCTCTTACGGGACTAGCGAATACAATGAGCAGTTCTTC	CASSSYGTSEYNEQFF
TRBD1	TRBV19	TRBJ1-1	.	TGTGCCAGTAGTATAGAAGAACAGGGGGTTTACACTGAAGCTTTCTTT	CASSIEEQGVYTEAFF
.	TRBV4-3	TRBJ2-6	.	TGCGCCAGCAGCCCCGGGACAACGCTCGGGGCCAACGTCCTGACTTTC	CASSPGTTLGANVLTF
.	TRBV11-2	TRBJ2-7	.	TGTGCCAGCAGCCTGGCCGGGACTCTGTACGAGCAGTACTTC	CASSLAGTLYEQYF
TRBD2	TRBV5-1	TRBJ2-1	.	TGCGCCAGCAGCGTTAGCGGGATGGTCTCCTACAATGAGCAGTTCTTC	CASSVSGMVSYNEQFF
.	TRBV29-1	TRBJ1-1	.	TGCAGCGTTGATAATGGGCAAACGAACACTGAAGCTTTCTTT	CSVDNGQTNTEAFF
.	TRBV5-1	TRBJ1-1	.	TGCGCCAGCAGCTTAGGGGGGGTGAACACTGAAGCTTTCTTT	CASSLGGVNTEAFF
.	TRBV19	TRBJ1-4	.	TGTGCCAGTAGGGAATTCGGAGGTGGTGAAAAACTGTTTTTT	CASREFGGGEKLFF
.	TRBV6-1	TRBJ2-7	once	TGTGCCAGCAAAATTGTGGTTGACAATCACGAGCAGTACTTC	CASKIVVDNHEQYF
.	TRBV29-1	TRBJ2-1	.	TGCAGCGTTGAAGGCTATACAGGGCCTAGCTCCTACAATGAGCAGTTCTTC	CSVEGYTGPSSYNEQFF
.	TRBV18	TRBJ1-2	.	TGTGCCAGCTCACCAACAGGACCCACTGGCTACACCTTC	CASSPTGPTGYTF
.	TRBV30	TRBJ2-2	.	TGTGCCTGGAACTCCCCAGGGGCTCTTACCGGGGAGCTGTTTTTT	CAWNSPGALTGELFF
.	TRBV28	TRBJ1-5	.	TGTGCCAGCAGTTATTTACCCGGGGAGAGCAATCAGCCCCAGCATTTT	CASSYLPGESNQPQHF
.	TRBV5-4	TRBJ1-1	.	TGTGCCAGCAGTTTAGGGGCGAACACTGAAGCTTTCTTT	CASSLGANTEAFF
.	TRBV6-1	TRBJ1-5	.	TGTGCCAGCAGTGGCTACAGGAATCAGCCCCAGCATTTT	CASSGYRNQPQHF